A selection of T cell receptor beta chains follows, all from one sample in a study of graft-versus-host responses after intestinal transplantation. Their antigens are not known. Generated by immunoSEQ multiplex PCR, the TCRdb table keeps only in-frame clones and is missing some. The sample shows 80,000 to 90,000 clones, roughly 90% of them seen only once. Here the sequenced sample was unstimulated CD4+ T cells sorted from spleen or lymph node cells, taken before intestinal transplant. Receptor source: a human donor who received an intestinal transplant. Both conserved end residues are part of each CDR3. D genes are given only for firm matches.

V	J	D	CDR3
TRBV7-7	TRBJ2-5	TRBD2	CASSLGRGETQYF
TRBV6-5	TRBJ2-1	NA	CASSYPEFPNEQFF
TRBV5-1	TRBJ1-5	NA	CASSPTGEVGQPQHF
TRBV5-4	TRBJ2-1	NA	CASSLESQINEQFF
TRBV11-1	TRBJ2-1	NA	CASSLGRGDVRADNEQFF
TRBV5-1	TRBJ2-5	TRBD1	CASSGQAVETQYF
TRBV9	TRBJ1-6	NA	CASSDNPRQSSYNSPLHF
TRBV4-1	TRBJ2-6	NA	CASSQELGSSGANVLTF
TRBV6-6	TRBJ1-5	TRBD1	CASLGRDRAEQPQHF
TRBV27	TRBJ2-7	TRBD1	CASSPNRDSSVRQYF
TRBV19	TRBJ1-1	NA	CASSTLAAGATEAFF
TRBV7-9	TRBJ2-7	NA	CASSLSEGPYEQYF
TRBV2	TRBJ1-2	NA	CASIAEHYGYTF
TRBV14	TRBJ2-1	TRBD2	CASSPPRRAGGYNEQFF
TRBV6-5	TRBJ2-3	TRBD2	CASSLSGGVDTQYF
TRBV7-3	TRBJ1-6	NA	CASSLTGGSPLHF
TRBV27	TRBJ2-7	NA	CASSWLGGPSYEQYF